Presented here are 26 T cell receptor beta chains from one specimen sequenced in a study of T-cell memory formation after mild COVID-19. TCRdb re-derived calls from the 5' RACE reads in MiXCR, one entry per CDR3 protein. The top ten clones hold roughly a fifth of a sample with 300,000 to 350,000 distinct CDR3 sequences, about 13% of them seen once. Sequencing was performed on PBMCs or a T cell subset sorted from them (not recorded which). These receptors all come from a man between 18 and 35 years old who had mild COVID-19 (a few samples of this study predate the infection). Cell type and time point are not known.

This clonotype was seen ten or more times. This chain links TRBV5-5 with TRBJ2-6; D gene uncertain. Per the germline V gene, CDR1 is SGHKS and CDR2 is YYEKEE (reference sequence). The CDR3 runs to 16 residues. V was cut by 4 bases and J by 6 bases, with 17 bases left in between. The DNA of the CDR3 is TGTGCCAGCAGCCATGCCCGACTGGCAGAGGCCAACGTCCTGACTTTC. This encodes CASSHARLAEANVLTF.

This sequence joins TRBV6-5 and TRBJ2-3; maybe TRBD2 (6 bases). Germline-derived CDR1 and CDR2 are MNHEY and SVGAGI. The CDR3 covers 14 residues. V was pared by 4 bases and J by 2 bases, with 10 bases between. The CDR3 sequence is CASSSGGITDTQYF. CDR3 bases: TGTGCCAGCAGTTCTGGCGGGATCACAGATACGCAGTATTTT.

In this sample, this clonotype turned up once. The chain employs TRBV4-3 and TRBJ2-7; 9 nucleotides agree with TRBD2. V trimming: 0 bases; J trimming: 1 base; junction bases outside the gene matches: 16. Germline assignment: CDR1 LGHNA and CDR2 YSLEER. This CDR3 has 20 residues. CDR3 sequence (DNA): TGCGCCAGCAGCCAAGATCACCCGGGGACTAGCACCGGCGGATCCTACGAGCAGTACTTC. Its translation is CASSQDHPGTSTGGSYEQYF.

A few counts support this clonotype. This chain uses TRBV20-1 with TRBJ2-2; 11 nucleotides align to TRBD1. The germline V gene has CDR1 DFQATT and CDR2 SNEGSKA (reference sequence). Trimming at V came to 5 bases and at J to 7 bases, leaving 6 bases not matched to a gene. This CDR3 has 14 residues. The CDR3 region is CSAWTGGAFGELFF. CDR3 bases: TGCAGTGCTTGGACAGGGGGCGCATTCGGGGAGCTGTTTTTT.

Comments on this clonotype: A junction end diverges from the germline sequence, so it may reflect a read error. This chain joins TRBV7-7 and TRBJ2-1, with D perhaps matching TRBD1 (5 bases). The germline V gene has CDR1 SSHAT and CDR2 FNYEAQ (reference sequence). This CDR3 spans 15 amino acids. The CDR3 nucleotides read TGTGCTAGCAGCTTGGGGATCGGACAATACAATGAGCAGTTCTTC. It is translated as CASSLGIGQYNEQFF.

This clonotype has a handful of counts. The genes are TRBV5-1 and TRBJ2-7; D is uncertain. The germline V gene has CDR1 SGHRS and CDR2 YFSETQ. There are 16 residues in the CDR3. V was clipped by 4 bases and J by 1 base, with 18 bases between them. CDR3 sequence reads: CASSTLPHPASYEQYF. The CDR3 DNA follows: TGCGCCAGCAGCACCCTGCCTCATCCAGCGTCCTACGAGCAGTACTTC.

This clonotype was seen only a few times. This chain joins TRBV10-3 and TRBJ1-3, with D possibly being TRBD1 (5 bases). The CDR3 covers 16 residues. V was trimmed by 6 bases and J by 1 base, leaving 16 bases between them. Germline assignment: CDR1 ENHRY and CDR2 SYGVKD. The CDR3 coding sequence is TGTGCCATCAGCCAACGCAGGGCGGTATCTGGAAACACCATATATTTT. Amino acid sequence: CAISQRRAVSGNTIYF.

This clonotype has just a few counts. V gene TRBV14 combines with J gene TRBJ2-7; D possibly corresponds to TRBD2 (5 bases). The V and J ends lost 4 bases and 5 bases respectively, with 15 bases between them. The V gene's germline CDR1 is SGHDN and CDR2 FVKESK. This CDR3 has 14 residues. Here the CDR3 DNA reads TGTGCCAGCAGCCGCGGCTGGGTCGGGGACGAGCAGTACTTC. Amino acid sequence: CASSRGWVGDEQYF.

V and J are TRBV7-8 and TRBJ2-2; D might be TRBD1 (6 bases). The CDR3 has 16 amino acids. Deletions cut 5 bases from V and 2 bases from J, with 15 bases between. Germline V gives CDR1 SGHVS, CDR2 FQNEAQ. CDR3 region: CASSGRTVPNTGELFF. CDR3 DNA sequence: TGTGCCAGCAGCGGACGGACAGTACCTAACACCGGGGAGCTGTTTTTT.

This clonotype was seen a handful of times. The rearrangement links TRBV20-1 to TRBJ2-5; tentatively, D is TRBD2 (6 bases). Germline CDR1 is DFQATT and CDR2 is SNEGSKA (reference sequence). V was trimmed by 5 bases and J by 3 bases, leaving 13 bases between them. The CDR3 length is 13 residues. The CDR3 sequence: CSAPGRSKETQYF. The CDR3 nucleotides are TGCAGTGCTCCCGGGAGAAGCAAAGAGACCCAGTACTTC.

This clonotype was counted between two and nine times. The rearrangement links TRBV7-2 to TRBJ1-2; no firm D call. Germline loops: CDR1 SGHTA, CDR2 FQGNSA. V was trimmed by 6 bases and J by 8 bases, leaving 16 bases between them. The CDR3 covers 13 residues. The CDR3 is CASSLVLEGGYTF. Here the CDR3 DNA reads TGTGCCAGCAGTCTCGTACTCGAGGGAGGCTACACCTTC.

This chain connects TRBV21-1 to TRBJ1-5. TRBV21-1 is designated a pseudogene. The CDR3 contains 14 residues. The DNA of the CDR3 is TGTGCCTGTTGGGTTGGGTATAGCAATCAGCCCCAGCATTTT. It yields the protein CACWVGYSNQPQHF.

The chain couples TRBV7-2 to TRBJ1-6; TRBD1 is a possible D gene (6 bases). Per germline, CDR1 SGHTA and CDR2 FQGNSA. This CDR3 is built from 15 residues. Trimming removed 5 bases from V and 10 bases from J, with 18 bases in between. This CDR3 is CASSRGQGEYSPLHF. The CDR3 DNA reads as TGTGCCAGCAGCCGGGGGCAGGGAGAGTACTCACCCCTCCACTTT.

This chain uses TRBV7-2 with TRBJ2-5; TRBD2 agrees at 9 bases. V dropped 5 bases and J dropped 5; count of bases not matched to a gene: 6. Germline assignment: CDR1 SGHTA and CDR2 FQGNSA. The CDR3 has 14 residues. The CDR3 nucleotides are TGTGCCAGCAGCCGCGGGGGGGCCTTGGAGACCCAGTACTTC. Translated: CASSRGGALETQYF. The complete variable domain, with remaining parts taken from reference TRBV7-2 and TRBJ2-5, reads GAGVSQSPSNKVTEKGKDVELRCDPISGHTALYWYRQSLGQGLEFLIYFQGNSAPDKSGLPSDRFSAERTGGSVSTLTIQRTQQEDSAVYLCASSRGGALETQYFGPGTRLLVL.

This clonotype has more than one count but fewer than ten. V usage is TRBV7-9 and J usage is TRBJ1-2; 8 bases agree with TRBD1. The trim removed 4 bases at V and 8 bases at J, leaving 9 bases unmatched. This CDR3 contains 14 residues. CDR1 SEHNR and CDR2 FQNEAQ come from the germline V gene (reference sequence). Here the CDR3 reads CASSSALTGDGYTF. CDR3 coding DNA: TGTGCCAGCAGCTCCGCCCTGACAGGGGACGGCTACACCTTC. Full variable domain (remainder filled in from reference TRBV7-9 and TRBJ1-2): DTGVSQNPRHKITKRGQNVTFRCDPISEHNRLYWYRQTLGQGPEFLTYFQNEAQLEKSRLLSDRFSAERPKGSFSTLEIQRTEQGDSAMYLCASSSALTGDGYTFGSGTRLTVV.

There are a few counts of this clonotype. J is TRBJ1-2 and V is TRBV27, with 8 bases fitting TRBD1. Germline values: CDR1 MNHEY, CDR2 SMNVEV (reference sequence). V was clipped by 3 bases and J by 8 bases; unmatched bases: 14. CDR3 size: 16 residues. The CDR3 DNA sequence: TGTGCCAGCAGTTTTTTGCAGGGGGCTATTTCGGGCGGCTACACCTTC. This codes for CASSFLQGAISGGYTF.

The rearrangement joins TRBV9 to TRBJ2-3; 9 nucleotides align to TRBD2. The CDR3 has 14 amino acids. Trimming cost V 5 bases and J 6 bases; bases outside gene matches: 7. Per the germline V gene, CDR1 is SGDLS and CDR2 is YYNGEE. In DNA form, the CDR3 reads TGTGCCAGCAGTGATAAGCGGGGGGCTGATACGCAGTATTTT. This translates into CASSDKRGADTQYF.

There are a few counts of this clonotype. This chain connects TRBV6-2 or TRBV6-3 to TRBJ1-6, with TRBD1 matching 7 bases. J gave up 9 bases and V 6 bases, and 5 bases lay outside the gene matches. Germline V gene data show CDR1 as MNHEY and CDR2 as SVGEGT. The CDR3 runs to 13 residues. The CDR3 loop reads CASRGQSTSPLHF. CDR3 bases: TGTGCCAGCAGGGGACAGTCTACTTCACCCCTCCACTTT.

In this sample, this clonotype turned up a few times. This chain joins TRBV20-1 and TRBJ1-3; tentatively, D is TRBD1 (5 bases). Germline-derived CDR1 and CDR2 are DFQATT and SNEGSKA (reference sequence). The CDR3 is 15 residues long. Trimming shortened V by 3 bases and J by 0 bases, and 12 bases separated the two germline ends. As DNA, the CDR3 is TGCAGTGCTAGTCCAGGGTCGAGCTCTGGAAACACCATATATTTT. Residues: CSASPGSSSGNTIYF.

This clonotype was picked up one time. The CDR3 protein is CASSRFNTGELFF. CDR3 nucleotide sequence: TGTGCCAGCAGCCGTTTTAACACCGGGGAGCTGTTTTTT. The chain uses TRBV14 and TRBJ2-2, with no clear D. The length of the CDR3 is 13 residues. Germline CDR1 SGHDN, CDR2 FVKESK. Trimming took 4 bases from V and 2 from J, leaving 5 bases between them.

V usage is TRBV6-6 and J usage is TRBJ1-2; D unclear. Trimming pared 6 bases from V and 10 bases from J, leaving 6 bases between. Germline V CDR1 and CDR2: MNHNY, SVGAGI (reference sequence). The CDR3 is made up of 9 amino acids. CDR3 sequence reads: CASSPNYTF. The CDR3 DNA reads TGTGCCAGCAGCCCCAACTACACCTTC.

This clonotype appeared a few times. The chain joins TRBV3-1 to TRBJ2-3; the match to TRBD2 covers 9 bases. The CDR3 has 18 residues. Germline loops: CDR1 LGHDT, CDR2 YNNKEL (reference sequence). The ends lost 4 bases at V and 9 bases at J; junction bases unmatched: 20. The CDR3 here is CASSPRARAGGQRRTQYF. As DNA, the CDR3 is TGTGCCAGCAGCCCTCGGGCTCGAGCGGGGGGACAGAGGAGGACGCAGTATTTT.

This chain connects TRBV12-3 or TRBV12-4 to TRBJ1-1; possible D gene TRBD1, 6 bases. Trimming took off 6 bases at V and 11 bases at J, with 16 bases between the two ends. CDR3 size: 12 residues. This chain's CDR3 is CASRHRAEAAFF. CDR3 nucleotide sequence: TGTGCCAGCAGGCACAGGGCCGAAGCGGCTTTCTTT.

A few counts support this clonotype. The rearrangement uses TRBV7-9 and TRBJ2-3; 8 bases align to TRBD2. Trimming removed 5 bases from V and 5 bases from J; junction bases left unmatched: 12. CDR3 length: 16 residues. Germline V gene lookup returns CDR1 SEHNR and CDR2 FQNEAQ (reference sequence). CDR3 nucleotide sequence: TGTGCCAGCAGCGACACTCCGGGGGGGCCGGGAGATACGCAGTATTTT. The encoded protein is CASSDTPGGPGDTQYF.

J is TRBJ1-2 and V is TRBV7-9; D perhaps matches TRBD1 (5 bases). The CDR3 has 14 amino acids. V lost 5 bases, J lost 2 bases, and 12 bases lay in between. The germline gives CDR1 SEHNR, CDR2 FQNEAQ (reference sequence). CDR3 amino acids: CASSREGVNYGYTF. In nucleotides, the CDR3 is TGTGCCAGCAGCCGAGAAGGGGTCAACTATGGCTACACCTTC.

CDR3 in DNA: TGTGCCAGCAGCTTAGGTGTCAGAAGCAATCAGCCCCAGCATTTT. Translating it yields CASSLGVRSNQPQHF. V gene TRBV7-2 combines with J gene TRBJ1-5; D not resolved. The CDR3 consists of 15 residues. Looked up from germline, CDR1 is SGHTA and CDR2 is FQGNSA. Trimming shortened V by 1 base and J by 1 base, and 8 bases separated the two germline ends.